Listed below are T cell receptor beta chains from one sample, sequenced in a study of post-analysis software for immune sequencing data. TCRdb itself ran the PCR reads through MiXCR, one entry per CDR3 protein. The table includes about 570,000 distinct CDR3 sequences, under 40% detected once. The specimen was blood. The receptors stem from a girl aged 2 to 17 with multiple sclerosis. Each CDR3 is given with its conserved first and last residue. A D gene is named only where the DNA matches it firmly. Only part of the rows carry a size: once, few, many, or a class if the clone is expanded.

>NA|TRBV5-1|TRBJ2-7|many
CASSFDTYEQYF
TGCGCCAGCAGCTTCGACACCTACGAGCAGTACTTC
>TRBD2|TRBV6-2/TRBV6-3|TRBJ2-1|NA
CASRGLAFNEQFF
TGTGCCAGCAGGGGACTAGCGTTTAATGAGCAGTTCTTC
>TRBD2|TRBV5-6|TRBJ2-1|NA
CASSQRTSGGVEQFF
TGTGCCAGCAGCCAACGGACTAGCGGGGGGGTTGAGCAGTTCTTC
>NA|TRBV6-6|TRBJ2-7|NA
CASSYDGHEQYF
TGTGCCAGCAGTTACGACGGCCACGAGCAGTACTTC
>TRBD1|TRBV28|TRBJ2-5|NA
CASRGTGGGETQYF
TGTGCCAGCAGGGGGACAGGGGGAGGGGAGACCCAGTACTTC
>TRBD1|TRBV15|TRBJ2-1|few
CATSSAGGYNEQFF
TGTGCCACCAGCTCCGCAGGGGGCTACAATGAGCAGTTCTTC
>NA|TRBV6-5|TRBJ2-7|few
CASSYSGSPYEQYF
TGTGCCAGCAGTTACTCCGGATCCCCCTACGAGCAGTACTTC
>TRBD1|TRBV6-1|TRBJ2-2|NA
CASIRDRGFAGELFF
TGTGCCAGCATCCGGGACAGGGGTTTTGCCGGGGAGCTGTTTTTT
>NA|TRBV7-2|TRBJ2-3|NA
CASNRELADTQYF
TGTGCCAGCAACCGAGAACTAGCAGATACGCAGTATTTT
>TRBD2|TRBV4-2|TRBJ2-3|NA
CASSQSSGGQGNTDTQYF
TGTGCCAGCAGCCAAAGTTCGGGGGGGCAGGGGAACACAGATACGCAGTATTTT